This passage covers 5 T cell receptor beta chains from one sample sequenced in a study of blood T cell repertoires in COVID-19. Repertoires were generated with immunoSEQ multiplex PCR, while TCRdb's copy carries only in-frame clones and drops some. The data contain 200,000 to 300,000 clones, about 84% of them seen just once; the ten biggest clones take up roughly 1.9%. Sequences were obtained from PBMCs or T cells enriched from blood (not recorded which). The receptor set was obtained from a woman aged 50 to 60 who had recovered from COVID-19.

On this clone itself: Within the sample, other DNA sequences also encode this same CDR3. The DNA for the CDR3 is TGTGCCAGTAGTATCCTCAGTTATGGCTACACCTTC. This gives the protein CASSILSYGYTF. The chain combines TRBV19 with TRBJ1-2; D is uncertain. This CDR3 has 12 residues. CDR1 is LNHDA, CDR2 SQIVND, per germline (reference sequence). V was trimmed by 3 bases and J by 5 bases, leaving 7 bases between them. The variable domain in full, with the rest retrieved from reference TRBV19 and TRBJ1-2, is DGGITQSPKYLFRKEGQNVTLSCEQNLNHDAMYWYRQDPGQGLRLIYYSQIVNDFQKGDIAEGYSVSREKKESFPLTVTSAQKNPTAFYLCASSILSYGYTFGSGTRLTVV.

CDR3 sequence: CASSEFHSGLNEQFF. The CDR3 DNA is TGTGCCAGCAGTGAATTCCATAGCGGACTCAATGAGCAGTTCTTC. This chain links TRBV25-1 with TRBJ2-1; a weak D match, TRBD2 (6 bases). Per the germline V gene, CDR1 is MGHDK and CDR2 is SYGVNS. The CDR3 is 15 amino acids. Trimming left V 1 base short and J 6 bases short, with 13 bases between.

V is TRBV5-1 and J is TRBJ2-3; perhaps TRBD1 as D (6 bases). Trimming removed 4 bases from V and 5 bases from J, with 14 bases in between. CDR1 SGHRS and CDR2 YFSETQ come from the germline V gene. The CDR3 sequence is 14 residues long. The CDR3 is CASSEQGGKDTQYF. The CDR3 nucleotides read TGCGCCAGCAGCGAACAGGGCGGTAAAGATACGCAGTATTTT.

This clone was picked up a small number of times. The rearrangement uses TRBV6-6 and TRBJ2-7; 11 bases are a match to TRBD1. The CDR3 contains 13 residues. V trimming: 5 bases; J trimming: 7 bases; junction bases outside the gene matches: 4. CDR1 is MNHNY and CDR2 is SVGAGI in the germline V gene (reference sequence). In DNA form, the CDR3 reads TGTGCCAGCAGTAGGACAGGGGGCCGGGAGCAGTACTTC. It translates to CASSRTGGREQYF.

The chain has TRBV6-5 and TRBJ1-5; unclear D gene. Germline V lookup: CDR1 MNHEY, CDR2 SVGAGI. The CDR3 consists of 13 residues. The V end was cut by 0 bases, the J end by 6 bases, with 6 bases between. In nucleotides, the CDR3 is TGTGCCAGCAGTTACTCGGTGGCTCAGCCCCAGCATTTT. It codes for CASSYSVAQPQHF.